The 5 T cell receptor beta chains below were found in one sample sequenced in a study of OX40 agonist ivuxolimab in advanced cancers. Sequenced by immunoSEQ multiplex PCR; TCRdb stores in-frame clones only, minus some. The sample yields some 60,000 clones, around 86% seen once. Sequences were derived from CD4+ or CD8+ T cells sorted from blood, sampled in a trial of the OX40 agonist ivuxolimab. These receptor sequences come from an adult with an advanced solid tumor such as melanoma, head and neck, liver or kidney cancer.

In its sample, this clone was seen once. The chain couples TRBV7-2 to TRBJ2-7; either TRBD1 or TRBD2 may fit D (5 bases each). Germline V gene lookup returns CDR1 SGHTA and CDR2 FQGNSA. V was cut by 3 bases and J by 0 bases, with 24 bases left in between. There are 19 residues in the CDR3. The chain's CDR3 is CASSFSGSYGRFRSYEQYF. CDR3 DNA sequence: TGTGCCAGCAGCTTTTCAGGGAGCTATGGCCGGTTCCGCTCCTACGAGCAGTACTTC.

The rearrangement uses TRBV7-2 and TRBJ2-2, with D perhaps TRBD2 (5 bases). The V and J ends lost 5 bases and 10 bases respectively, with 14 bases between them. Germline V gene data show CDR1 as SGHTA and CDR2 as FQGNSA. The CDR3 is 13 residues long. In DNA, the CDR3 is TGTGCCAGCAGCCAAAACCGGGATCTGGAGCTGTTTTTT. This codes for CASSQNRDLELFF. The variable domain in full, with the rest retrieved from reference TRBV7-2 and TRBJ2-2, is GAGVSQSPSNKVTEKGKDVELRCDPISGHTALYWYRQSLGQGLEFLIYFQGNSAPDKSGLPSDRFSAERTGGSVSTLTIQRTQQEDSAVYLCASSQNRDLELFFGEGSRLTVL.

The table lists this clone with a count of one. The rearrangement links TRBV28 to TRBJ1-2; D is perhaps TRBD1 (5 bases). CDR3 length equals 13 residues. V dropped 2 bases and J dropped 4 bases, with 8 bases sitting between them. Germline CDR1 reads MDHEN; CDR2 reads SYDVKM. The CDR3 nucleotides read TGTGCCAGCAGTTTAGGGGGGGGCTATGGCTACACCTTC. Translation gives CASSLGGGYGYTF.

The rearrangement uses TRBV28 and TRBJ2-5; 7 bases line up with TRBD1. The ends lost 2 bases at V and 4 bases at J; junction bases unmatched: 4. The length of the CDR3 is 14 residues. Germline CDR1 and CDR2: MDHEN and SYDVKM. The CDR3 reads CASSLEQGRETQYF. The CDR3 DNA reads as TGTGCCAGCAGTTTAGAACAGGGGAGAGAGACCCAGTACTTC.

On this clone: Germline is not matched at one junction end, which may reflect a read error. The chain recombines TRBV7-7 with TRBJ2-3; D call uncertain. This CDR3 region has 14 residues. Germline V CDR1 and CDR2: SSHAT, FNYEAQ (reference sequence). The CDR3 coding sequence is TGTGCTAGCAGCTTAGGGTCTATGACAGATACGCAGTATTTT. This translates into CASSLGSMTDTQYF.